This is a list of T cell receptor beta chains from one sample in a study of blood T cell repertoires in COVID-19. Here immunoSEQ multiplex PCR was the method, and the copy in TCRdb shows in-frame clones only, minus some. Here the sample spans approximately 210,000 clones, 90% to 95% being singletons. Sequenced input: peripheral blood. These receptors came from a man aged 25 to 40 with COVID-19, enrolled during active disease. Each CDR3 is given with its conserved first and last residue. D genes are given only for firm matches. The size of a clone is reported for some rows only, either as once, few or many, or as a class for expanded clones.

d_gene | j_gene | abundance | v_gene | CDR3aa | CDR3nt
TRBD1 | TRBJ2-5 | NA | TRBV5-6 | CASTITGTAQETQYF | TGTGCCAGCACCATAACCGGGACAGCACAAGAGACCCAGTACTTC
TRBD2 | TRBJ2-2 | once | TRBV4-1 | CASSPWTSGGTGELFF | TGCGCCAGCAGCCCCTGGACTAGCGGGGGGACCGGGGAGCTGTTTTTT
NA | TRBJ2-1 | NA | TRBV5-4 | CASSLQGRSSYNEQFF | TGTGCCAGCAGCTTGCAGGGCCGGAGCTCCTACAATGAGCAGTTCTTC
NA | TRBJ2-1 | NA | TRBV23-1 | CASSQSSQTMYNEQFF | TGCGCCAGCAGTCAATCGTCGCAGACTATGTACAATGAGCAGTTCTTC
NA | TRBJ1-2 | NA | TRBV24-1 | CATSDPDRNYGYTF | TGTGCCACCAGTGATCCGGACAGAAACTATGGCTACACCTTC
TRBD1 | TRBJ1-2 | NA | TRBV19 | CASSIGTGGNDYGYTF | TGTGCCAGTAGTATTGGTACAGGGGGCAATGACTATGGCTACACCTTC
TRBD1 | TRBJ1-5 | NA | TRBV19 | CASSIGSGQGARQPQHF | TGTGCCAGTAGTATAGGATCGGGACAGGGGGCAAGGCAGCCCCAGCATTTT
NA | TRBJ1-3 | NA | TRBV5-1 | CASSLRGGGSGNTIYF | TGCGCCAGCAGCTTGAGGGGAGGGGGATCTGGAAACACCATATATTTT
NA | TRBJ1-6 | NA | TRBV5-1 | CASSFRTDNSPLHF | TGCGCCAGCAGCTTCAGGACAGATAATTCACCCCTCCACTTT
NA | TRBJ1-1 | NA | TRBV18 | CASSPSVDPHRFNTEAFF | TGTGCCAGCTCACCATCGGTCGACCCCCACAGGTTTAACACTGAAGCTTTCTTT
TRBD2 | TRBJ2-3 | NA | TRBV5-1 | CASSFGGGLLDTDTQYF | TGCGCCAGCAGCTTTGGCGGGGGGCTTCTAGACACAGATACGCAGTATTTT
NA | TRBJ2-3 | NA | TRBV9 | CASSVTRDTDTQYF | TGTGCCAGCAGCGTAACGCGGGACACAGATACGCAGTATTTT
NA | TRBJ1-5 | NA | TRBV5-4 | CASSLDGGSQPQHF | TGTGCCAGCAGCTTGGACGGGGGTAGCCAGCCCCAGCATTTT
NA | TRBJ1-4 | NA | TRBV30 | CAWSVAGSGEKLFF | TGTGCCTGGAGTGTAGCGGGATCAGGTGAAAAACTGTTTTTT
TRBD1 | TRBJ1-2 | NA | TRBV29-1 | CSVEVTGGDDGYTF | TGCAGCGTTGAGGTTACAGGGGGCGACGATGGCTACACCTTC
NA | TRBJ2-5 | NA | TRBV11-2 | CASSLDTVQETQYF | TGTGCCAGCAGCTTAGACACTGTCCAAGAGACCCAGTACTTC
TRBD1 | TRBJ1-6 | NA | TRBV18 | CASSPARGNSPLHF | TGTGCCAGCTCACCCGCCAGGGGGAATTCACCCCTCCACTTT
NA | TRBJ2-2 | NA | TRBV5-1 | CASSSRASTNTGELFF | TGCGCCAGCAGCTCGCGGGCTTCGACGAACACCGGGGAGCTGTTTTTT
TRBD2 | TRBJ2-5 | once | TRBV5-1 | CASSLAGGGAQETQYF | TGCGCCAGCAGCTTGGCGGGCGGGGGGGCACAAGAGACCCAGTACTTC
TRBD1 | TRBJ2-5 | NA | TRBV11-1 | CASAPGQGGETQYF | TGTGCCAGCGCCCCGGGACAGGGGGGAGAGACCCAGTACTTC
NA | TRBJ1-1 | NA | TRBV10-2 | CASSEWGPKNTEAFF | TGCGCCAGCAGTGAGTGGGGGCCCAAGAACACTGAAGCTTTCTTT
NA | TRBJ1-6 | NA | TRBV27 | CASSSAAYNSPLHF | TGTGCCAGCAGTTCTGCGGCTTATAATTCACCCCTCCACTTT
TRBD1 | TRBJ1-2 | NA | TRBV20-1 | CSASDRVEGYTF | TGCAGTGCTAGTGACAGGGTAGAAGGCTACACCTTC
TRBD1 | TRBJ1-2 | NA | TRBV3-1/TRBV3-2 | CASSQERGRMNYGYTF | TGTGCCAGCAGCCAAGAGAGGGGGCGGATGAACTATGGCTACACCTTC
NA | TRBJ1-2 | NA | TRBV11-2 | CASSFTGPNYGYTF | TGTGCCAGCAGCTTTACAGGTCCTAACTATGGCTACACCTTC
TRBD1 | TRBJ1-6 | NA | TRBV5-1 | CASSLGTGMNSPLHF | TGCGCCAGCAGCCTGGGGACAGGGATGAATTCACCCCTCCACTTT
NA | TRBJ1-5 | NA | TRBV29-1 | CSVDPLWGACLTNQPQHF | TGCAGCGTTGACCCATTATGGGGCGCTTGCTTAACAAATCAGCCCCAGCATTTT
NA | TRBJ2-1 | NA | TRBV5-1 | CASSLMSGSGNEQFF | TGCGCCAGCAGCTTGATGTCGGGTTCCGGCAATGAGCAGTTCTTC
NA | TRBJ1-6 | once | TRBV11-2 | CASSSSELDYNSPLHF | TGTGCCAGCAGCTCAAGCGAGCTAGACTATAATTCACCCCTCCACTTT
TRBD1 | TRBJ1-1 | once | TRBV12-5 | CASGSQGVADTEAFF | TGTGCTAGTGGTTCACAGGGGGTGGCGGACACTGAAGCTTTCTTT
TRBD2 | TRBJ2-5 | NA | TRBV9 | CASSGLAGGQETQYF | TGTGCCAGCAGCGGACTAGCGGGGGGGCAAGAGACCCAGTACTTC
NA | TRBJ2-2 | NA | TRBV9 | CASSVGRVGTGELFF | TGTGCCAGCAGCGTAGGCAGGGTTGGCACCGGGGAGCTGTTTTTT
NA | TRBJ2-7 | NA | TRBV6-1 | CASSEVNGQYEQYF | TGTGCCAGCAGTGAAGTAAATGGCCAATACGAGCAGTACTTC
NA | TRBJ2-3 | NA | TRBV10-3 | CAISEPGGPTDTQYF | TGTGCCATCAGTGAGCCCGGGGGGCCCACAGATACGCAGTATTTT
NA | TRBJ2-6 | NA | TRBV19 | CASSIESGANVLTF | TGTGCCAGTAGTATTGAGTCGGGGGCCAACGTCCTGACTTTC
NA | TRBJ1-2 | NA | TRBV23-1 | CASSPHKGVSNYGYTF | TGCGCCAGCAGCCCCCACAAGGGGGTTTCTAACTATGGCTACACCTTC
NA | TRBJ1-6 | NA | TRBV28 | CASSLRSSPLHF | TGTGCCAGCAGTTTAAGGAGTTCACCCCTCCACTTT
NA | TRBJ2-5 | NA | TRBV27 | CASSLQGRGETQYF | TGTGCCAGCAGTTTACAGGGTCGGGGGGAGACCCAGTACTTC
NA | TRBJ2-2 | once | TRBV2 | CASSEVGQMNTGELFF | TGTGCCAGCAGTGAAGTTGGGCAGATGAACACCGGGGAGCTGTTTTTT
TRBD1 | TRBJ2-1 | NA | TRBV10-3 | CAISESRSGDRTYNEQFF | TGTGCCATCAGTGAGTCGAGGTCTGGGGACAGGACCTACAATGAGCAGTTCTTC
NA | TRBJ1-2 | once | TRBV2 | CASCRQVLNYGYTF | TGTGCCAGCTGCCGGCAGGTCCTTAACTATGGCTACACCTTC
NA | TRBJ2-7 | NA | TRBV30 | CAWSAVLHSYEQYF | TGTGCCTGGAGTGCGGTCCTCCACTCCTACGAGCAGTACTTC
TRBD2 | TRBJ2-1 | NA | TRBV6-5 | CASSLGLADNEQFF | TGTGCCAGCAGTCTCGGACTAGCGGACAATGAGCAGTTCTTC
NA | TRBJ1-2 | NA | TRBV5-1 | CASSRAGGYDYGYTF | TGCGCCAGCAGCCGGGCGGGGGGTTACGACTATGGCTACACCTTC
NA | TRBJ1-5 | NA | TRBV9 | CASSVDGSSYQPQHF | TGTGCCAGCAGCGTAGACGGGTCCTCCTATCAGCCCCAGCATTTT
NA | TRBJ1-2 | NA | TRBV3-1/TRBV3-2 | CASSQDPGRGNYGYTF | TGTGCCAGCAGCCAAGATCCGGGCAGGGGCAACTATGGCTACACCTTC